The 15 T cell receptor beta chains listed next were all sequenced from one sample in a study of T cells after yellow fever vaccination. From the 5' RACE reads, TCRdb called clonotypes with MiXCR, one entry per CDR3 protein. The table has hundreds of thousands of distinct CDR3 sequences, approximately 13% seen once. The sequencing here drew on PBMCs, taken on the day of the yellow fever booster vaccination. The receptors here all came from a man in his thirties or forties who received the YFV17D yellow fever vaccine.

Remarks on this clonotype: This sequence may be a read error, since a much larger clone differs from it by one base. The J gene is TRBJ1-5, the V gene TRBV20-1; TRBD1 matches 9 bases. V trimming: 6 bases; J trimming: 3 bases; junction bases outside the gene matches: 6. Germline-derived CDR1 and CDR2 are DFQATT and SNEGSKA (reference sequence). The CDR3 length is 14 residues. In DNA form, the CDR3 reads TGCAGTGCGGTGGGACAGGGTAACAATCAGCCCCAGCATTTT. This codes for CSAVGQGNNQPQHF.

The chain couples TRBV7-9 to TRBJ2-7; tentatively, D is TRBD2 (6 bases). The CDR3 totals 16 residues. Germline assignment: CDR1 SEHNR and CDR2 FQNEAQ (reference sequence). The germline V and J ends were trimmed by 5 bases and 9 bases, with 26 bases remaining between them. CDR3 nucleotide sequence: TGTGCCAGCAGCGGGACTTCGGATGCCGAAGCTCTTGGGCAGTACTTC. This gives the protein CASSGTSDAEALGQYF. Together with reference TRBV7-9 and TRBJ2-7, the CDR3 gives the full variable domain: DTGVSQNPRHKITKRGQNVTFRCDPISEHNRLYWYRQTLGQGPEFLTYFQNEAQLEKSRLLSDRFSAERPKGSFSTLEIQRTEQGDSAMYLCASSGTSDAEALGQYFGPGTRLTVT.

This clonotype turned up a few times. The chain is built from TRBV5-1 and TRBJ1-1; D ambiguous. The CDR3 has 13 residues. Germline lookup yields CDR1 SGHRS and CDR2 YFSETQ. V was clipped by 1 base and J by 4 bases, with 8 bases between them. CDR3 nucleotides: TGCGCCAGCAGCTTGTATTCCAGCACTGAAGCTTTCTTT. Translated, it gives CASSLYSSTEAFF.

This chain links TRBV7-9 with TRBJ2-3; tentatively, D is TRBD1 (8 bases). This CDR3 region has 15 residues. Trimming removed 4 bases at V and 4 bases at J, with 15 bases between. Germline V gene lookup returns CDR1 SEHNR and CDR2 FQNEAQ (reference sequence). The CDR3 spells CASSSTGGDADTQYF. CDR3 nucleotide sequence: TGTGCCAGCAGCTCCACAGGGGGGGATGCAGATACGCAGTATTTT.

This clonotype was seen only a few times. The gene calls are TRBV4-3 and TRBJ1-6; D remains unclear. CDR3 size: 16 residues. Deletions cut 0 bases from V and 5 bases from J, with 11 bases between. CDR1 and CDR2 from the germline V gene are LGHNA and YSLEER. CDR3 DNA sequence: TGCGCCAGCAGCCAAGATCCCTGGGCGGATAATTCACCCCTCCACTTT. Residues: CASSQDPWADNSPLHF.

The CDR3 bases are TGTGCCAGCAGCCCGGAGGCCAGCGGGAAGGGTTGGCAGTACTTC. Translating it yields CASSPEASGKGWQYF. V gene TRBV7-8 combines with J gene TRBJ2-7; TRBD2 matches 7 bases. V was clipped by 5 bases and J by 9 bases; unmatched bases: 16. Germline CDR1 and CDR2: SGHVS and FQNEAQ. The CDR3 has 15 residues.

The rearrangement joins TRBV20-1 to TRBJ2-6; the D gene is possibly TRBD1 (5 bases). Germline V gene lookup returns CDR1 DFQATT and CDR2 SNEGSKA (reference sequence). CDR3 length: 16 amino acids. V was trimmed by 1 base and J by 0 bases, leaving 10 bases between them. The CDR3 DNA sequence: TGCAGTGCTAGAGTTCAGGGTAACTCTGGGGCCAACGTCCTGACTTTC. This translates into CSARVQGNSGANVLTF.

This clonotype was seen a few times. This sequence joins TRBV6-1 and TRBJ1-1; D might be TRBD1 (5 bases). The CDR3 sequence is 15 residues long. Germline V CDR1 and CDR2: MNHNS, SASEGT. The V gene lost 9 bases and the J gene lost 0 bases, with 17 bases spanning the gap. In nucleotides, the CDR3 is TGTGCCAGTAAAATCAGGGTTGCCCTGAACACTGAAGCTTTCTTT. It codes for CASKIRVALNTEAFF.

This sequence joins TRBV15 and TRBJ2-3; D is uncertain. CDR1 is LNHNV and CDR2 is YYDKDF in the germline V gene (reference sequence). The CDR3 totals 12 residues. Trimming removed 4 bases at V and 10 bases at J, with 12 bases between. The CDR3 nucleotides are TGTGCCACCAGCACCCCCGGTGGCCCGCAGTATTTT. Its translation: CATSTPGGPQYF.

CDR3 amino acids: CASSLAREARYEQYF. In DNA form, the CDR3 reads TGTGCCAGCAGCTTAGCCCGGGAGGCCCGTTACGAGCAGTACTTC. The rearrangement joins TRBV13 to TRBJ2-7; 7 nucleotides match TRBD2. CDR1 is PRHDT, CDR2 FYEKMQ, per germline (reference sequence). Unmatched junction bases numbered 7, after V lost 1 base and J lost 4 bases. CDR3 length equals 15 residues.

The CDR3 loop is CASRDFTNTGELFF. CDR3 nucleotide sequence: TGTGCCAGCCGGGATTTTACGAACACCGGGGAGCTGTTTTTT. V gene TRBV25-1 combines with J gene TRBJ2-2; weak D call: TRBD2 (5 bases). CDR3 length: 14 amino acids. V gave up 8 bases and J gave up 0 bases, with 10 bases separating them. The germline V gene has CDR1 MGHDK and CDR2 SYGVNS.

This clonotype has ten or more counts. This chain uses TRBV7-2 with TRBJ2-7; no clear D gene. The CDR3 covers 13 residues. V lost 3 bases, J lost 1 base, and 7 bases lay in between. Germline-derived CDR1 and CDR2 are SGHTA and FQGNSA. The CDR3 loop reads CASSFDQSYEQYF. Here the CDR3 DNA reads TGTGCCAGCAGCTTTGACCAATCCTACGAGCAGTACTTC. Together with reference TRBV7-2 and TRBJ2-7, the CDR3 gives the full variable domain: GAGVSQSPSNKVTEKGKDVELRCDPISGHTALYWYRQSLGQGLEFLIYFQGNSAPDKSGLPSDRFSAERTGGSVSTLTIQRTQQEDSAVYLCASSFDQSYEQYFGPGTRLTVT.

As DNA, the CDR3 is TGTGCCAGCAGCTTAACCTCCGGGACTAGCCAAGAGACCCAGTACTTC. It encodes CASSLTSGTSQETQYF. The chain has TRBV7-9 and TRBJ2-5, with 8 bases lining up with TRBD2. The CDR3 runs to 16 residues. The trim removed 2 bases at V and 1 base at J, leaving 6 bases unmatched. Germline V gene lookup returns CDR1 SEHNR and CDR2 FQNEAQ (reference sequence).

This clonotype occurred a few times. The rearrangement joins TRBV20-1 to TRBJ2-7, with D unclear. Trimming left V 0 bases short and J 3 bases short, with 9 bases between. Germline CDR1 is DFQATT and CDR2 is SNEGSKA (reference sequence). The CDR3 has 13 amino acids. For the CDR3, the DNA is TGCAGTGCTAGAGATTTGGCAAACTACGAGCAGTACTTC. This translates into CSARDLANYEQYF.

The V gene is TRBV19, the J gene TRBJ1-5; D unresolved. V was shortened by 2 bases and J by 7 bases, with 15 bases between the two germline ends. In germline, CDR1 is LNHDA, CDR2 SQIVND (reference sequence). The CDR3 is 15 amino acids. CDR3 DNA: TGTGCCAGTAGTATATATTCGGGGTTTCAACAGCCCCAGCATTTT. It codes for CASSIYSGFQQPQHF.